The subject of this entry is one TCR beta chain. This specimen belongs to a study of control samples from healthy donors and cancer patients. Here immunoSEQ multiplex PCR was the method, and the copy in TCRdb shows in-frame clones only, minus some. Of about 92,000 clones listed, around 82% are singletons. J gave up 3 bases and V 4 bases, and 12 bases lay outside the gene matches. The CDR3 contains 16 residues. Germline CDR1 and CDR2: SGHRS and YFSETQ. The source material was blood. The sequence was collected from an older woman in good health. The chain is built from TRBV5-1 and TRBJ1-1; 7 bases are a match to TRBD1. CDR3 bases: TGCGCCAGCAGCCCCCCTCTAGGGCAGGGGGACACTGAAGCTTTCTTT. Protein product: CASSPPLGQGDTEAFF.